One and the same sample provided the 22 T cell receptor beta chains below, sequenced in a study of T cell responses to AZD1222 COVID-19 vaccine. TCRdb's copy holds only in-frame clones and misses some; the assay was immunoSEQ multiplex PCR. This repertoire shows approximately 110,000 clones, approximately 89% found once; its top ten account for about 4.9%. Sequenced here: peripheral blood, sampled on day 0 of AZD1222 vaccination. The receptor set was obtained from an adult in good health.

The CDR3 reads CASIGWDEQFF. The CDR3 DNA reads as TGTGCCAGCATCGGGTGGGATGAGCAGTTCTTC. The genes are TRBV5-4 and TRBJ2-1; D is unclear. Germline CDR1 and CDR2: SGHNT and YYREEE (reference sequence). Trimming left V 6 bases short and J 8 bases short, with 9 bases between. The CDR3 runs 11 residues.

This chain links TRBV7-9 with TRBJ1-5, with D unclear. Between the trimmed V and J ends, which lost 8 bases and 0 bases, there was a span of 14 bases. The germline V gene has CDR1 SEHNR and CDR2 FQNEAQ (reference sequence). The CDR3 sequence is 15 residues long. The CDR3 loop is CASSPEEISNQPQHF. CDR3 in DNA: TGTGCCAGCTCCCCAGAAGAAATTAGCAATCAGCCCCAGCATTTT.

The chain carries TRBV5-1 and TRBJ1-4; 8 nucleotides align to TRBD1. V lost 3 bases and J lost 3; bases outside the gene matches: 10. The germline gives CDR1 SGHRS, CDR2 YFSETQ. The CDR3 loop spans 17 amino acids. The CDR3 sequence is CASSSLRRDRSNEKLFF. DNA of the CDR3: TGCGCCAGCAGCTCCCTCCGGCGGGACAGGTCTAATGAAAAACTGTTTTTT.

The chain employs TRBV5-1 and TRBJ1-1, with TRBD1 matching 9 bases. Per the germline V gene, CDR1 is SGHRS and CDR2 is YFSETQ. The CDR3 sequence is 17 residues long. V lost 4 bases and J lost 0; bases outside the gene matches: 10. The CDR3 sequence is CASSKLGTGIMNTEAFF. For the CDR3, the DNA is TGCGCCAGCAGCAAACTAGGGACAGGGATCATGAACACTGAAGCTTTCTTT.

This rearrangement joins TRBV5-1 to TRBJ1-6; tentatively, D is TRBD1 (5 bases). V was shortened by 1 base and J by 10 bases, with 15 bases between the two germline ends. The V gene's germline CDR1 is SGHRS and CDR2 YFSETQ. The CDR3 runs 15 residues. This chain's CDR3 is CASSLQAGRESPLHF. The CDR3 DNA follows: TGCGCCAGCAGCTTGCAAGCAGGGAGAGAATCACCCCTCCACTTT.

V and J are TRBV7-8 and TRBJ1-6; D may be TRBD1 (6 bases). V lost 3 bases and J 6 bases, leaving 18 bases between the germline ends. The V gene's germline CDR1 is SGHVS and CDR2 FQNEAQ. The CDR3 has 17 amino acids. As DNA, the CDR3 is TGTGCCAGCAGCTTGTTGACAGGCCTAGGGGGTAATTCACCCCTCCACTTT. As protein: CASSLLTGLGGNSPLHF. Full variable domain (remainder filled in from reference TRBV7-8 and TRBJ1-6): GAGVSQSPRYKVAKRGQDVALRCDPISGHVSLFWYQQALGQGPEFLTYFQNEAQLDKSGLPSDRFFAERPEGSVSTLKIQRTQQEDSAVYLCASSLLTGLGGNSPLHFGNGTRLTVT.

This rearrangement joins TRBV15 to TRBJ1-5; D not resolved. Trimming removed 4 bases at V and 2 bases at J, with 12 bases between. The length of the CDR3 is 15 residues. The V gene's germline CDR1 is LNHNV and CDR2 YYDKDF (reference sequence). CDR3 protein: CATSIRSSGNQPQHF. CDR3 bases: TGTGCCACCAGCATAAGGTCTTCGGGCAATCAGCCCCAGCATTTT.

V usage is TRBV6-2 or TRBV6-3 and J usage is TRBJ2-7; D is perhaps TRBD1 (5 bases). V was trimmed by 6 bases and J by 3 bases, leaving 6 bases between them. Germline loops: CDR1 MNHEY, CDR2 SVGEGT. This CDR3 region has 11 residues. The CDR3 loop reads CASSRDYEQYF. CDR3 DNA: TGTGCCAGCAGCAGGGACTACGAGCAGTACTTC.

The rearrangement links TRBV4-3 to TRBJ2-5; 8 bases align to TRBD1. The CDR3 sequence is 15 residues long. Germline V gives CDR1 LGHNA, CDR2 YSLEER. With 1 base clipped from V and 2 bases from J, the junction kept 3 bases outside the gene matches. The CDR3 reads CASSQGDRQQETQYF. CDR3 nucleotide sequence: TGCGCCAGCAGCCAAGGGGACAGGCAACAAGAGACCCAGTACTTC.

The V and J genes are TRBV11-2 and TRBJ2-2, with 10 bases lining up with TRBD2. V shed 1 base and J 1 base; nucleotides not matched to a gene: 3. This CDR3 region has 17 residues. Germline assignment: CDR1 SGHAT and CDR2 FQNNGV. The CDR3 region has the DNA TGTGCCAGCAGCTTAGCACCTAGCGGGGGGAACACCGGGGAGCTGTTTTTT. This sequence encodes CASSLAPSGGNTGELFF.

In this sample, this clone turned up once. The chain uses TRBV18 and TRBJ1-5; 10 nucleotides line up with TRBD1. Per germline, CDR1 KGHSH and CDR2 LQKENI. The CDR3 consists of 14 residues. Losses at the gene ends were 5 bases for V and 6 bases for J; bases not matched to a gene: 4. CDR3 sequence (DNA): TGTGCCAGCTCAGGGACAGGGGTAGCTCAGCCCCAGCATTTT. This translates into CASSGTGVAQPQHF.

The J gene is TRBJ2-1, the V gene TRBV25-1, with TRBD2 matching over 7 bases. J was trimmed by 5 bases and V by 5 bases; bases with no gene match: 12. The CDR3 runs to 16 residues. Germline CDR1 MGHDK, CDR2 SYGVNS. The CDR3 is CASSWSGDPYHNEQFF. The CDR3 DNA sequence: TGTGCCAGCAGTTGGAGCGGGGATCCCTACCACAATGAGCAGTTCTTC. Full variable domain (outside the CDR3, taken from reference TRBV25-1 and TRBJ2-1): EADIYQTPRYLVIGTGKKITLECSQTMGHDKMYWYQQDPGMELHLIHYSYGVNSTEKGDLSSESTVSRIRTEHFPLTLESARPSHTSQYLCASSWSGDPYHNEQFFGPGTRLTVL.

The CDR3 sequence is CASSENPTFYGYTF. In nucleotides, the CDR3 is TGTGCCAGCAGTGAAAACCCCACGTTCTATGGCTACACCTTC. The V gene is TRBV6-1, the J gene TRBJ1-2; D not resolved. CDR3 length: 14 amino acids. Germline V lookup: CDR1 MNHNS, CDR2 SASEGT. With 2 bases removed from V and 4 bases from J, the gap between germline ends came to 11 bases.

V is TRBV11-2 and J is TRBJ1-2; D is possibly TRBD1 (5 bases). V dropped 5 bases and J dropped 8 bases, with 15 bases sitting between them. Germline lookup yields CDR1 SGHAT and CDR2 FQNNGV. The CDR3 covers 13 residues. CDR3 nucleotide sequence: TGTGCCAGCAGCGCTAACTGGGGCGAGGGCTACACCTTC. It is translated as CASSANWGEGYTF.

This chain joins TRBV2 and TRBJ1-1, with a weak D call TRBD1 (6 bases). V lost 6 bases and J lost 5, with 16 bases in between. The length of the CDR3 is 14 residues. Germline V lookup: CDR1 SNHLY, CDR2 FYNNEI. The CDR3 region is CASSATGRVTEAFF. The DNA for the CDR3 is TGTGCCAGCAGCGCTACAGGGAGGGTTACTGAAGCTTTCTTT.

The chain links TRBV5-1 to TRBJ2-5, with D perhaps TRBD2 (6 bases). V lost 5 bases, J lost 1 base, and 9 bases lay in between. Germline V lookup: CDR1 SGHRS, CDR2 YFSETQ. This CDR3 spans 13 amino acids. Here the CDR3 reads CASRRDFQETQYF. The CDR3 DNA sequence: TGCGCCAGCAGACGGGACTTCCAAGAGACCCAGTACTTC.

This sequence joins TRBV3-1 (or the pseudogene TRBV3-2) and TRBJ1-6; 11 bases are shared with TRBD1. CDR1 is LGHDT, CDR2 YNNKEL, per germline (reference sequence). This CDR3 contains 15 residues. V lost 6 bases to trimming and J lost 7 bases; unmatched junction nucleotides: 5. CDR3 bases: TGTGCCAGCAGTGACGGACAGGGGGCAAATTCACCCCTCCACTTT. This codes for CASSDGQGANSPLHF.

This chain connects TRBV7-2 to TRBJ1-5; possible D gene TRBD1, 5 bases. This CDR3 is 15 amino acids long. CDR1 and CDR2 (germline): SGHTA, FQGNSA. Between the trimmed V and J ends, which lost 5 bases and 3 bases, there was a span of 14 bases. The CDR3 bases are TGTGCCAGCAGCCCGGGGGGGACGACCAATCAGCCCCAGCATTTT. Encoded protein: CASSPGGTTNQPQHF. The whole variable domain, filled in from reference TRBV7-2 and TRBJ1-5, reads GAGVSQSPSNKVTEKGKDVELRCDPISGHTALYWYRQSLGQGLEFLIYFQGNSAPDKSGLPSDRFSAERTGGSVSTLTIQRTQQEDSAVYLCASSPGGTTNQPQHFGDGTRLSIL.

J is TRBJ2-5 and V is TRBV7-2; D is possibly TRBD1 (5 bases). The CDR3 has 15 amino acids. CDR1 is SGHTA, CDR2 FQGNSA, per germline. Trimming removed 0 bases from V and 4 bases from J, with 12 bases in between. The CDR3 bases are TGTGCCAGCAGCTTAGCTTCAGGGCATTCAGAGACCCAGTACTTC. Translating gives CASSLASGHSETQYF.

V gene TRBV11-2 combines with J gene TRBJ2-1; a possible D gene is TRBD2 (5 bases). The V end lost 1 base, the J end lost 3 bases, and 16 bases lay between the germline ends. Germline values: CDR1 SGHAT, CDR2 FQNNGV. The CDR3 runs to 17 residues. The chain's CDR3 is CASSLGLVGANYNEQFF. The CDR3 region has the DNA TGTGCCAGCAGCTTAGGCTTAGTGGGAGCAAACTACAATGAGCAGTTCTTC. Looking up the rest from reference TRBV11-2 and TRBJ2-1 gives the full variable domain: EAGVAQSPRYKIIEKRQSVAFWCNPISGHATLYWYQQILGQGPKLLIQFQNNGVVDDSQLPKDRFSAERLKGVDSTLKIQPAKLEDSAVYLCASSLGLVGANYNEQFFGPGTRLTVL.

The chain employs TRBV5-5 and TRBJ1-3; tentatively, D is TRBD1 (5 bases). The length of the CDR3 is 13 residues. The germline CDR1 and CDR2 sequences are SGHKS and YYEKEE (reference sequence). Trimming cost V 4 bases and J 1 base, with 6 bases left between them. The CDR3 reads CASSQGSGNTIYF. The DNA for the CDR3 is TGTGCCAGCAGCCAGGGTTCTGGAAACACCATATATTTT.

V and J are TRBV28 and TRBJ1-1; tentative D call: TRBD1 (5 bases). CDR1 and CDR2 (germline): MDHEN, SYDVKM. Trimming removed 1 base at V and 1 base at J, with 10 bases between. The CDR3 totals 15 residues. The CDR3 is CASSLLGRGNTEAFF. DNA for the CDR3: TGTGCCAGCAGTTTATTAGGGAGGGGGAACACTGAAGCTTTCTTT.